The T cell receptor beta chain described here comes from a study of PD-1 blockade in classical Hodgkin lymphoma. About the study: Nivolumab dosing for patients was 3 mg/kg, administered intravenously every 2 weeks.

Study findings and constraints: Only CD4+ TCR diversity, not CD8+, had risen significantly by C4D1.

Time point of the sample: cycle 4 day 1 (C4D1), after five to seven weeks of nivolumab. All patients experienced relapse after autologous stem cell transplantation, and brentuximab vedotin exposure was variable. Purification of CD4+ T cells from thawed PBMCs was achieved by magnetic negative selection. The repertoire was sequenced with immunoSEQ multiplex PCR; TCRdb's copy has only in-frame clones and lacks some. The data show around 31,000 clones, under 90% seen once. As for this clone: What it binds is not known.

This CDR3 has 15 amino acids. Germline-derived CDR1 and CDR2 are SGHNT and YENEEA. V shed 1 base and J shed 1 base, with 8 bases lying between them. Sequencing was performed on CD4+ T cells from blood, taken before the fourth cycle of nivolumab. This chain joins TRBV11-3 and TRBJ2-1; D ambiguous. The TCR sequence derives from a human donor with classical Hodgkin lymphoma. CDR3 protein: CASSLGRGSYNEQFF. The CDR3 DNA sequence: TGTGCCAGCAGCTTAGGAAGAGGTTCCTACAATGAGCAGTTCTTC.